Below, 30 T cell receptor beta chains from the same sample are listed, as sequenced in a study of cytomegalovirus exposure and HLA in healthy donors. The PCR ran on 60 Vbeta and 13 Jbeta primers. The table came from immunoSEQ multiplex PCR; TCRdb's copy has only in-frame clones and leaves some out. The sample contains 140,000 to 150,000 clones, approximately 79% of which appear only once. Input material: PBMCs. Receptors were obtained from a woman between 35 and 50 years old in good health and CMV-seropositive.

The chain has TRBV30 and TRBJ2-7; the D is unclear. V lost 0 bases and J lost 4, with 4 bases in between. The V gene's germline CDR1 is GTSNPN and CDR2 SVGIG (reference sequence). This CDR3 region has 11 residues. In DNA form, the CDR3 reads TGTGCCTGGAGTGTCAGTTACGAGCAGTACTTC. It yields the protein CAWSVSYEQYF.

CDR3 coding DNA: TGTGCCAGCAGTCCAACTTATTCTCAGGGCGATGAGCAGTTCTTC. Translation: CASSPTYSQGDEQFF. The chain uses TRBV7-7 and TRBJ2-1, with TRBD1 as a possible D gene (5 bases). Looked up from germline, CDR1 is SSHAT and CDR2 is FNYEAQ (reference sequence). CDR3 length: 15 residues. The V end lost 6 bases, the J end lost 8 bases, and 20 bases lay between the germline ends.

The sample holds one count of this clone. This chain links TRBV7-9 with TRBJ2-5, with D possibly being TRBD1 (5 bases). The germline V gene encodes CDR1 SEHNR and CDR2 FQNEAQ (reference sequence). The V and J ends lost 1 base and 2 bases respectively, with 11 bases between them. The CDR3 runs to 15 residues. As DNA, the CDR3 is TGTGCCAGCAGCTTAGGTGGGGCACTACAAGAGACCCAGTACTTC. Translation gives CASSLGGALQETQYF.

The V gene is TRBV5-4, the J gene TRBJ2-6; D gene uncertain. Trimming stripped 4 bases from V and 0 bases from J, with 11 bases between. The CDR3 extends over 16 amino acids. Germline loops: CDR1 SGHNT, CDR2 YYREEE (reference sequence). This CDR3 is CASSPNQNSGANVLTF. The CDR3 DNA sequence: TGTGCCAGCAGCCCAAATCAGAACTCTGGGGCCAACGTCCTGACTTTC.

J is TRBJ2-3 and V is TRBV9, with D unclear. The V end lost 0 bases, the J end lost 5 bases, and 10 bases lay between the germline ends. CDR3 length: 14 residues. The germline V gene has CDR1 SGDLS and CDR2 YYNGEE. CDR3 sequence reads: CASSVGRPIDTQYF. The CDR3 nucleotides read TGTGCCAGCAGCGTAGGTCGCCCTATAGATACGCAGTATTTT.

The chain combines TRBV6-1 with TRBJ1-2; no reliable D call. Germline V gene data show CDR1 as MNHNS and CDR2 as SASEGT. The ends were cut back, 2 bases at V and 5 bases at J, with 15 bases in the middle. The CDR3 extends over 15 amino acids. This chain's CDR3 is CASSEWAQQSYGYTF. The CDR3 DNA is TGTGCCAGCAGTGAATGGGCCCAGCAATCTTATGGCTACACCTTC.

The CDR3 bases are TGCGCCAGCAGTGAGATTTTATGGACATTGAACACTGAAGCTTTCTTT. Its protein product is CASSEILWTLNTEAFF. The gene calls are TRBV10-2 and TRBJ1-1; D is possibly TRBD1 (5 bases). The CDR3 contains 16 residues. V lost 2 bases to trimming and J lost 0 bases, with 13 bases between them. Germline V CDR1 and CDR2: WSHSY, SAAADI.

The chain's CDR3 is CASSLSGGAQETQYF. The CDR3 nucleotides are TGCGCCAGCAGCCTGAGCGGGGGAGCCCAAGAGACCCAGTACTTC. The rearrangement joins TRBV5-1 to TRBJ2-5; 8 bases line up with TRBD2. Trimming removed 4 bases from V and 1 base from J; junction bases left unmatched: 6. This CDR3 comprises 15 residues. The V gene's germline CDR1 is SGHRS and CDR2 YFSETQ.

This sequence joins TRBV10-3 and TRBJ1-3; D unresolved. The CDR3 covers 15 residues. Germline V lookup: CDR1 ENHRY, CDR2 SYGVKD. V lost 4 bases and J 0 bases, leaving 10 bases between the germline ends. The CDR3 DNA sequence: TGTGCCATCAGTGCTAACGCCAACTCTGGAAACACCATATATTTT. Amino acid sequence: CAISANANSGNTIYF.

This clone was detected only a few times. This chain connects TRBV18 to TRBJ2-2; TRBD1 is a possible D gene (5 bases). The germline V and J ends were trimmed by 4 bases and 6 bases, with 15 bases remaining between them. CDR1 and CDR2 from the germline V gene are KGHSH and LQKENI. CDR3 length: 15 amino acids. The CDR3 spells CASSQTKAGSGELFF. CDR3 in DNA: TGTGCCAGCTCACAAACTAAAGCAGGGTCCGGGGAGCTGTTTTTT.

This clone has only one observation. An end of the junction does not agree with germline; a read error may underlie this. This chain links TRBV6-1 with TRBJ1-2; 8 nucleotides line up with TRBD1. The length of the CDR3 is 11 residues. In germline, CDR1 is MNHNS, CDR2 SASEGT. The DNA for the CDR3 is TGTGCCAGCAGTACCGACAGGGGTACCGCCTTC. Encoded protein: CASSTDRGTAF.

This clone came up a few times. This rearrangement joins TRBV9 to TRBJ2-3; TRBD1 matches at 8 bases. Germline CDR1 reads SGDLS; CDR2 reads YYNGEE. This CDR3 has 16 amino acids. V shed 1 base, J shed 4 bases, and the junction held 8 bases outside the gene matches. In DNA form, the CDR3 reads TGTGCCAGCAGCGTAATGCGGACAGGGCCCCCAGATACGCAGTATTTT. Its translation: CASSVMRTGPPDTQYF.

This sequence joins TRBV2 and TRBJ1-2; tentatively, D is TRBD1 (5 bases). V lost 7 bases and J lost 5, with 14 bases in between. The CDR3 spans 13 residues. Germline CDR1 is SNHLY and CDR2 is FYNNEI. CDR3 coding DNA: TGTGCCAGCATCCCCGGGAGGGGATATGGCTACACCTTC. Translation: CASIPGRGYGYTF.

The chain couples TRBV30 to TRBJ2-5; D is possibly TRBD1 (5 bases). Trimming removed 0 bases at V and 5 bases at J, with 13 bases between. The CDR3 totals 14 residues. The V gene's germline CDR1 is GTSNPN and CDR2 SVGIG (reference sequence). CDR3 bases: TGTGCCTGGAGTGTTAACCAGGGAAGGGAGACCCAGTACTTC. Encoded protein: CAWSVNQGRETQYF.

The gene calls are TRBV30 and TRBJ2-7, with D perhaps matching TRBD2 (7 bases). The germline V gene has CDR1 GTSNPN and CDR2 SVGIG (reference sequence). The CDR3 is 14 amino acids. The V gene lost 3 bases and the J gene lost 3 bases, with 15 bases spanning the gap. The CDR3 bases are TGTGCCTGGAGGGTCGGGGGGCCGGGCTACGAGCAGTACTTC. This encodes CAWRVGGPGYEQYF.

The CDR3 spells CASSSEGKGSPLHF. Written as DNA, the CDR3 is TGCGCCAGCAGCTCGGAGGGTAAAGGTTCACCCCTCCACTTT. The rearrangement uses TRBV5-1 and TRBJ1-6; D unclear. CDR1 is SGHRS, CDR2 YFSETQ, per germline. The CDR3 extends over 14 amino acids. V was pared by 3 bases and J by 9 bases, with 13 bases between. Complete variable domain (other parts from reference TRBV5-1 and TRBJ1-6): KAGVTQTPRYLIKTRGQQVTLSCSPISGHRSVSWYQQTPGQGLQFLFEYFSETQRNKGNFPGRFSGRQFSNSRSEMNVSTLELGDSALYLCASSSEGKGSPLHFGNGTRLTVT.

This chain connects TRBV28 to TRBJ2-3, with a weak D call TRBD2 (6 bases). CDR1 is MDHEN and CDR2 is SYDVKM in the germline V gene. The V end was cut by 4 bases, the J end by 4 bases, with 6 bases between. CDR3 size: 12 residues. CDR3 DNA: TGTGCCAGCAGTTCGGGAGCAGATACGCAGTATTTT. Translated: CASSSGADTQYF.

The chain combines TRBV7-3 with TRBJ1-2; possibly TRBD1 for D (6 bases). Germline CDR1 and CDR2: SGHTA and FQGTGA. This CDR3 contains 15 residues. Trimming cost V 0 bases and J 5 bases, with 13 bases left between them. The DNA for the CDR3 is TGTGCCAGCAGCTTAACAGGGGGAGTAGGGTATGGCTACACCTTC. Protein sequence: CASSLTGGVGYGYTF.

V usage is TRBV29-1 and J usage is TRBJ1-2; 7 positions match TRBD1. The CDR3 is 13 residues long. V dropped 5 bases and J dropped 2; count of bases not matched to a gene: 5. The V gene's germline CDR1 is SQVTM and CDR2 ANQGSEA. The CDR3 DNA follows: TGCAGCGTTAGTGGACAGGAGAACTATGGCTACACCTTC. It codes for CSVSGQENYGYTF.

The CDR3 reads CASSPASLIPDTQYF. The CDR3 DNA follows: TGTGCCAGCTCACCAGCTTCACTAATCCCAGATACGCAGTATTTT. The V and J genes are TRBV18 and TRBJ2-3; D unclear. CDR3 length equals 15 residues. Germline loops: CDR1 KGHSH, CDR2 LQKENI. V lost 2 bases to trimming and J lost 4 bases, with 13 bases between them.

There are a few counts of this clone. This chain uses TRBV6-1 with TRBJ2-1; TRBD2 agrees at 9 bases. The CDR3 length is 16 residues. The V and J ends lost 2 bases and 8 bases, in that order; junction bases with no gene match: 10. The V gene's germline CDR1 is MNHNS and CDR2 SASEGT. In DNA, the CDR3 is TGTGCCAGCAGTGAATTATTTGGACTAGCGCACTATGAGCAGTTCTTC. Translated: CASSELFGLAHYEQFF.

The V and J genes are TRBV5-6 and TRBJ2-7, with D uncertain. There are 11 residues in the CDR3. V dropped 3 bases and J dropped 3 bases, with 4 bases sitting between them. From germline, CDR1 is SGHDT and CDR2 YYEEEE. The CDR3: CASSSYYEQYF. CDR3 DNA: TGTGCCAGCAGCTCCTACTACGAGCAGTACTTC.

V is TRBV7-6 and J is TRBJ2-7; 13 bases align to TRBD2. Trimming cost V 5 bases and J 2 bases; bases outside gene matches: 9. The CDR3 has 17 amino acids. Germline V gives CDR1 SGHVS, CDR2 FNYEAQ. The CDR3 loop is CASSPGLAGYSTYEQYF. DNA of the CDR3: TGTGCCAGCAGCCCGGGACTAGCGGGGTATTCCACCTACGAGCAGTACTTC.

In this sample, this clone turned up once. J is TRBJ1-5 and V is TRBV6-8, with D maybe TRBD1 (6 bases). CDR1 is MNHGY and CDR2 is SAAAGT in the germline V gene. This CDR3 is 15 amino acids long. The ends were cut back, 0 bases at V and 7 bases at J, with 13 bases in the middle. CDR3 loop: CASSYSKDRKQPQHF. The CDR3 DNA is TGTGCCAGCAGTTACTCGAAGGACAGAAAGCAGCCCCAGCATTTT.

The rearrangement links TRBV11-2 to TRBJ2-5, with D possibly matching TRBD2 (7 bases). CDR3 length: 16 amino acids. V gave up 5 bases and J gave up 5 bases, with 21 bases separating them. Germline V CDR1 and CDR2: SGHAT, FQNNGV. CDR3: CASSTWGGVIQETQYF. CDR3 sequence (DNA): TGTGCCAGCAGCACCTGGGGGGGCGTAATTCAGGAGACCCAGTACTTC.

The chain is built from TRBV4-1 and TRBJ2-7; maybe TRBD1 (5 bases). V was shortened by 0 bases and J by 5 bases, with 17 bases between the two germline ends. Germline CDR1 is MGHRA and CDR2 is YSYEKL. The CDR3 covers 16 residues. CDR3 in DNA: TGCGCCAGCAGCCAAGAAAATTCGTTGGGGCAAGACGAGCAGTACTTC. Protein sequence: CASSQENSLGQDEQYF.

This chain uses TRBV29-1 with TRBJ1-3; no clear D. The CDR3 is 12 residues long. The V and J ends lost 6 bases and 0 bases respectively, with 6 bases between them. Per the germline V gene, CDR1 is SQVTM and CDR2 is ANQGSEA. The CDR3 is CSVSGSGNTIYF. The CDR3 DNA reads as TGCAGCGTCTCAGGCTCTGGAAACACCATATATTTT.

This CDR3 reads CASSGNTGPQETQYF. The CDR3 DNA reads as TGCGCCAGCAGCGGAAACACAGGGCCGCAAGAGACCCAGTACTTC. The V and J genes are TRBV5-1 and TRBJ2-5; TRBD1 is a possible D gene (6 bases). The CDR3 consists of 15 residues. Germline V CDR1 and CDR2: SGHRS, YFSETQ. The V and J ends lost 4 bases and 2 bases respectively, with 15 bases between them.

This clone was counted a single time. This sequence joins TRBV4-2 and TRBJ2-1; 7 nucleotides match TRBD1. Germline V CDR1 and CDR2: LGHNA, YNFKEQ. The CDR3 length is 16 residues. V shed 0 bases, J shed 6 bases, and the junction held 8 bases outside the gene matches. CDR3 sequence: CASSQDPKGALNEQFF. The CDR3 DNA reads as TGTGCCAGCAGCCAAGATCCCAAGGGGGCGCTCAATGAGCAGTTCTTC.

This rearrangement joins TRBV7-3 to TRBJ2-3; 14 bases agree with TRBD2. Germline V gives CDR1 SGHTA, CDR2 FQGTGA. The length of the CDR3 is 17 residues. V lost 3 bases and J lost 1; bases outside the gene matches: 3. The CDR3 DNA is TGTGCCAGCAGCTTGCTGGGACTAGCGGGGGGCACAGATACGCAGTATTTT. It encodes CASSLLGLAGGTDTQYF.